This T cell receptor (beta chain) was sequenced during a study of T cell responses to AZD1222 COVID-19 vaccine. CDR3 size: 14 residues. V dropped 5 bases and J dropped 8 bases, with 18 bases sitting between them. Germline V gene lookup returns CDR1 MNHNS and CDR2 SASEGT. TCRdb keeps only in-frame clones here, not all; method: immunoSEQ multiplex PCR. The table lists 130,000 or so clones, roughly 87% of them singletons, with over 9% in the top ten. Sequencing was performed on peripheral blood, taken 28 days after the second AZD1222 dose. This chain uses TRBV6-1 with TRBJ1-2, with D possibly being TRBD1 (6 bases). The TCR was taken from an adult who received the AZD1222 COVID-19 vaccine. CDR3 loop: CASSFSGGWDGYTF. In nucleotides, the CDR3 is TGTGCCAGCAGTTTCAGCGGGGGCTGGGACGGCTACACCTTC.